This T cell receptor beta chain derives from a study of a mutant IDH1 vaccine in newly diagnosed glioma listed by TCRdb under 2021. Regarding the research as a whole: Patients received eight vaccinations in weeks 1, 3, 5, 7, 11, 15, 19 and 23, corresponding to visits V03 through V10. Of the approximately 35 treated patients, roughly 62% were male and about 38% were female, and the mean age was approximately 41 years. Vaccination was initiated 4-6 weeks after radiotherapy alone, or concurrently with temozolomide cycles in the chemotherapy-containing groups. For exploratory analyses, some 24 treated patients had longitudinal TCRB deep sequencing done wherever samples were available. Peripheral blood was collected at six visits: V03 (baseline), V05, V07, V10, V12 and V13. Before enrollment, patients had received standard therapy of radiotherapy alone, temozolomide alone, or radiochemotherapy with temozolomide; most received the combination.

What this sample's time point label stands for: week 5, during vaccination. Every vaccine dose consisted of 300 ug of a 20-mer mutant IDH1 peptide in Montanide, administered subcutaneously together with topical imiquimod. The donors had newly diagnosed IDH1-mutant astrocytomas of WHO grade 3 or 4 that showed loss of nuclear ATRX. The samples were drawn from NOA16, a multicentre, single-arm, open-label phase I trial in Germany that tested a mutant IDH1 peptide vaccine in humans for the first time. Genomic DNA for TCRB sequencing was isolated from EDTA blood with the DNeasy Blood and Tissue Kit. Results and caveats for the whole study, not just this receptor: Immune responses induced by the vaccine were seen in around 94% of patients across multiple MHC alleles. Availability determined which PBMC samples were chosen for TCRB deep sequencing. The authors stated that sample limitations prevented analyses of patient blood samples from being reproduced. Pseudoprogression seemed to be unrelated to changes in the top peripheral T cell clonotypes found by TCRB sequencing.

V loses 5 bases of germline sequence and J loses 1 base, and the interval between the two ends is 3 bases. Inclusive of the bounding cysteine and phenylalanine, the CDR3 is 11 residues long. The entry retains the CDR3 DNA only, 33 bases that are in frame from base 1. In the germline V gene, CDR1 corresponds to SGHTA and CDR2 to FQGNSA. To note about this clone: The target of this receptor is not known. Base-call qualities are not available, and no considerably larger clone is one nucleotide away.

To prepare the library, the immunoSEQ multiplex PCR assay was applied. Rearranged TCR beta chain sequences were amplified with the hsTCRB Kit following the manufacturer's protocol. An Illumina MiSeq was used to sequence the TCRB libraries. Regarding the original processing steps: Demultiplexing, trimming and gene mapping were performed with the kit vendor's proprietary platform. Drawn from immuneACCESS, this table holds only the in-frame rearrangements with V and J called that TCRdb kept. Clones are partly lost; checked studies trace under half to an unresolved V gene and leave the rest unexplained. V and J calls and clone size are given by that table; D and trimming were obtained from the DNA. For this sample there are 25,000 to 30,000 clones; roughly 84% appear just once. Roughly 6.6% of the sample comes from the top ten.

The V gene is TRBV7-2 and the J gene is TRBJ2-7; no D gene call is confident. The clonotype comes from a man aged 35 to 55 with glioma. Some clones in this sample may be carry-over from other donors' samples. This specimen was PBMCs, taken from a glioma patient whose treatment included an IDH1 peptide vaccine. The DNA reads as follows: TGTGCCAGCAGCGCATCCTACGAGCAGTACTTC. It translates to CASSASYEQYF.